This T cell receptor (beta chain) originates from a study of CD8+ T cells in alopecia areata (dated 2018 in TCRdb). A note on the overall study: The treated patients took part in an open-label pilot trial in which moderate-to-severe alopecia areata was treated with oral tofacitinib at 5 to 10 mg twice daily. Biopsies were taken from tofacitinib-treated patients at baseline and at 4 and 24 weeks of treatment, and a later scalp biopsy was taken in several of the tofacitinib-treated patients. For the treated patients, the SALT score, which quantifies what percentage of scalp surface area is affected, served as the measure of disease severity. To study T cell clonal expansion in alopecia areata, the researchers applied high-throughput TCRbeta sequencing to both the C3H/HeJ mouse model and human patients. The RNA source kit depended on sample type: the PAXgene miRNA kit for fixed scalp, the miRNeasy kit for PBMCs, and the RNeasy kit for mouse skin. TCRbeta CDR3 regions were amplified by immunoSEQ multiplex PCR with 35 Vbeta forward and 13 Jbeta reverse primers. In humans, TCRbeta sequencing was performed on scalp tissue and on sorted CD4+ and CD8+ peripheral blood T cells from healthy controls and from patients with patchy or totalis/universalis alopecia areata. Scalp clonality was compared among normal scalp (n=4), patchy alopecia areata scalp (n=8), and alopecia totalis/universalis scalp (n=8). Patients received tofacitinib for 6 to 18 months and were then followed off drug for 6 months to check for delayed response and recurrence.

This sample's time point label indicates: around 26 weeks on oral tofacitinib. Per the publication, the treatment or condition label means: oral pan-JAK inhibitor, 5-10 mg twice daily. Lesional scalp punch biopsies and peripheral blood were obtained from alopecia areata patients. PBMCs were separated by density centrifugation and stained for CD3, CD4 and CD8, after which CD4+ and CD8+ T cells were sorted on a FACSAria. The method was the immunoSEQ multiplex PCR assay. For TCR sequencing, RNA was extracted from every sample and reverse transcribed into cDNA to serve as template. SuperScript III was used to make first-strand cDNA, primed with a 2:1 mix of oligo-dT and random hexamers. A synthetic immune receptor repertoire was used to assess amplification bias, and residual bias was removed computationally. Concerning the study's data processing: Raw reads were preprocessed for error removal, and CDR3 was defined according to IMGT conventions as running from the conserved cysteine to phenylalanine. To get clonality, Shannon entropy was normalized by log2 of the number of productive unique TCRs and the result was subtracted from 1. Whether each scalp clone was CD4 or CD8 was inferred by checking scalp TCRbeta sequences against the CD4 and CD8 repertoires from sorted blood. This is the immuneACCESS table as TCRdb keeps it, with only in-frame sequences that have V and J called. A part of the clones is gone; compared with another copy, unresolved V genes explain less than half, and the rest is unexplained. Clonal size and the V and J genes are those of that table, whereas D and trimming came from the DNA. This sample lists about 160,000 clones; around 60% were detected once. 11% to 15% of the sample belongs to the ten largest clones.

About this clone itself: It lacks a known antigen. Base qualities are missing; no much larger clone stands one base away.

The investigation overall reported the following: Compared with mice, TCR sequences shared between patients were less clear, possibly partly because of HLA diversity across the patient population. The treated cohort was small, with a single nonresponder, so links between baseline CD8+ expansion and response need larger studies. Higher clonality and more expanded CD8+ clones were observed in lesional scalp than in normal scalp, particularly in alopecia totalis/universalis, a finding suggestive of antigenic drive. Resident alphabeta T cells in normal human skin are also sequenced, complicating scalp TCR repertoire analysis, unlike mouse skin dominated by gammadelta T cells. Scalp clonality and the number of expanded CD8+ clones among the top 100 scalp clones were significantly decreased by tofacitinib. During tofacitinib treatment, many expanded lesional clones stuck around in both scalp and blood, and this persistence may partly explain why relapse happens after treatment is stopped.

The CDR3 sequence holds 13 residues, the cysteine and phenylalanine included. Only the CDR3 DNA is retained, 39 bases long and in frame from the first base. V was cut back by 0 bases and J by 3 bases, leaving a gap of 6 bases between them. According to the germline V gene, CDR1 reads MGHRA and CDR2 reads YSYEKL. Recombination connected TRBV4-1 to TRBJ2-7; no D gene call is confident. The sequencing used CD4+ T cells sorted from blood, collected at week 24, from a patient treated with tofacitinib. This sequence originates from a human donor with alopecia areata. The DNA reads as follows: TGCGCCAGCAGCCAAGAAAAGGACTACGAGCAGTACTTC. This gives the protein CASSQEKDYEQYF.